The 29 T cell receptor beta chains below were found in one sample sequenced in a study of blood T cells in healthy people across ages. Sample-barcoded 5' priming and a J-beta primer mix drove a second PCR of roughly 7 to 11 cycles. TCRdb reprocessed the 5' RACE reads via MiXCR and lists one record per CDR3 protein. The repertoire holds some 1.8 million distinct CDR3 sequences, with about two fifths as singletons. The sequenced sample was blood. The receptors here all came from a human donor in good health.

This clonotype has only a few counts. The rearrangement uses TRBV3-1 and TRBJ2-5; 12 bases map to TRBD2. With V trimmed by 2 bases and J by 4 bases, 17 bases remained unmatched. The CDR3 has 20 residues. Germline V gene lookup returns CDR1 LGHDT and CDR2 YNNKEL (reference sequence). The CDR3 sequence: CASSQLPFDIATSGGETQYF. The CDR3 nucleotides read TGTGCCAGCAGCCAATTACCCTTCGACATCGCGACTAGCGGGGGAGAGACCCAGTACTTC.

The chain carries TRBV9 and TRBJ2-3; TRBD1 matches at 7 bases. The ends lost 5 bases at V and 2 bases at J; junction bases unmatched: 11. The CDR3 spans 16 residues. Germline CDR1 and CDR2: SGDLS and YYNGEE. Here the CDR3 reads CASSPGTDYFTDTQYF. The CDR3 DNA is TGTGCCAGCAGTCCGGGGACAGACTATTTCACAGATACGCAGTATTTT.

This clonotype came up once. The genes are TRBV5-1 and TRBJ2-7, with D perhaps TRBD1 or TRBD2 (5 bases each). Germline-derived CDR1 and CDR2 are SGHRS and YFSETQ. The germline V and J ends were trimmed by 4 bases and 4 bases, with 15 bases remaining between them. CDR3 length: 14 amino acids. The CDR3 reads CASSPVRDPYEQYF. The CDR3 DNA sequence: TGCGCCAGCAGCCCGGTCCGGGACCCTTACGAGCAGTACTTC.

CDR3 in DNA: TGTGCCAGCAGCTTGGTTAAACAGGGGAACCAGCCCCAGCATTTT. It translates to CASSLVKQGNQPQHF. This rearrangement joins TRBV5-6 to TRBJ1-5, with 7 bases identical to TRBD1. This CDR3 has 15 residues. From germline, CDR1 is SGHDT and CDR2 YYEEEE. Trimming cost V 0 bases and J 7 bases; bases outside gene matches: 7.

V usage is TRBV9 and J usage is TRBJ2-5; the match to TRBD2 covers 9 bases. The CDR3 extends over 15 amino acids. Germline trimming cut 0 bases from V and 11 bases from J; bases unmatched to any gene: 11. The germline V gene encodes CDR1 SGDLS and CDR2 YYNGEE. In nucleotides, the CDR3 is TGTGCCAGCAGCGTAGGCAGTTTAGCGGGGGATGAGCAGTACTTC. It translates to CASSVGSLAGDEQYF.

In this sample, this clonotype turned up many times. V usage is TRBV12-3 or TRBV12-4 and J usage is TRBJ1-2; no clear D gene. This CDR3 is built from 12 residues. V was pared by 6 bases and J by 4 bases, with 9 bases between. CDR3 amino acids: CASSPGGYGYTF. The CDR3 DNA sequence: TGTGCCAGCAGCCCTGGCGGCTATGGCTACACCTTC.

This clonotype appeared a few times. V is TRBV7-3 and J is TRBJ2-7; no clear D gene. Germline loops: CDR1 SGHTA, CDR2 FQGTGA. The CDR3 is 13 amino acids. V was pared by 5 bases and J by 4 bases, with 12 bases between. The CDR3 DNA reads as TGTGCCAGCAGCCTGGGAAATCAGTACGAGCAGTACTTC. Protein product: CASSLGNQYEQYF.

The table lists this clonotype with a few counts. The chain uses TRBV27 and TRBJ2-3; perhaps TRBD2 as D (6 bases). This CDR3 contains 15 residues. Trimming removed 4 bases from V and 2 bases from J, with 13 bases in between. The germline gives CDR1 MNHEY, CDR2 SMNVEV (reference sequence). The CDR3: CASSWRGVYTDTQYF. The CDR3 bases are TGTGCCAGCAGTTGGAGGGGAGTTTACACAGATACGCAGTATTTT.

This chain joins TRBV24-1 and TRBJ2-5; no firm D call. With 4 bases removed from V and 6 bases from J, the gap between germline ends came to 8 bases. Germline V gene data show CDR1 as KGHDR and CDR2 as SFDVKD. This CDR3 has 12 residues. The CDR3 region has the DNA TGTGCCACCAGTGACCGTGCTAAGACCCAGTACTTC. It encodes CATSDRAKTQYF.

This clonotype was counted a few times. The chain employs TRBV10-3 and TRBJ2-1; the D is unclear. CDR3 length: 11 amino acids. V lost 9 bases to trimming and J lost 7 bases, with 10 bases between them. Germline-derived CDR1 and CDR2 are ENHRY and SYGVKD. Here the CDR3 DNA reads TGTGCCATGGGTCGGGTGAATGAGCAGTTCTTC. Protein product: CAMGRVNEQFF.

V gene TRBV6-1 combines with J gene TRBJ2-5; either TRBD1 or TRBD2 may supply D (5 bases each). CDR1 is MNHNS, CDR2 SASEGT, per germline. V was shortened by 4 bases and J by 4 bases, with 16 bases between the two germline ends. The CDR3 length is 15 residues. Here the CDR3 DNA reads TGTGCCAGCAGTGTTCGGCAGGGTCGGGGAGAGACCCAGTACTTC. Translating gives CASSVRQGRGETQYF.

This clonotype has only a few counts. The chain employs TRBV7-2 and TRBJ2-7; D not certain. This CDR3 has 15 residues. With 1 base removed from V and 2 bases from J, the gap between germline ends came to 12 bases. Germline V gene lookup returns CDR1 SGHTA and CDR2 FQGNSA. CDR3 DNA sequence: TGTGCCAGCAGCTTAGAGTGGGGTTTCCCCTACGAGCAGTACTTC. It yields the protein CASSLEWGFPYEQYF.

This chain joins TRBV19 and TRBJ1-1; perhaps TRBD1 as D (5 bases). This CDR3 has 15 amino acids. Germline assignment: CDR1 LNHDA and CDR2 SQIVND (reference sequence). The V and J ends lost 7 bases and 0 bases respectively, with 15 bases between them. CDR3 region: CASTLRGSMNTEAFF. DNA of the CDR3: TGTGCCAGTACCCTTCGGGGGTCTATGAACACTGAAGCTTTCTTT.

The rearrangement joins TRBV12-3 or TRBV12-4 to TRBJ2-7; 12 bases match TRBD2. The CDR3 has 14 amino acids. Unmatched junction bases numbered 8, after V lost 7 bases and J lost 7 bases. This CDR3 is CASTSSGGVDEQYF. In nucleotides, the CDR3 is TGTGCCAGCACCTCTAGCGGGGGGGTAGATGAGCAGTACTTC.

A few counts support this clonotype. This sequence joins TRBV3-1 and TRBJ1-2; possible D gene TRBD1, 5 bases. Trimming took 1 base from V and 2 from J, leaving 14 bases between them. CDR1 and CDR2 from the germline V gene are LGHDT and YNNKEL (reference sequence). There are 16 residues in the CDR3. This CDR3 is CASSQGWGEVNYGYTF. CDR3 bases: TGTGCCAGCAGCCAAGGATGGGGGGAAGTGAACTATGGCTACACCTTC.

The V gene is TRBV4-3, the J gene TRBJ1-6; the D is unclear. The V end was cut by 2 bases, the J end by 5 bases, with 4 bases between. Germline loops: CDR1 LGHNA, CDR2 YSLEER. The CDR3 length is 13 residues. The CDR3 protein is CASSQLNNSPLHF. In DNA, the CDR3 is TGCGCCAGCAGCCAATTAAATAATTCACCCCTCCACTTT.

CDR3 sequence: CASSRVGGELTEAFF. The CDR3 DNA follows: TGCGCCAGCAGCCGGGTAGGGGGAGAATTAACTGAAGCTTTCTTT. The chain recombines TRBV4-3 with TRBJ1-1; perhaps TRBD1 as D (6 bases). This CDR3 comprises 15 residues. V shed 4 bases and J shed 5 bases, with 17 bases lying between them. In germline, CDR1 is LGHNA, CDR2 YSLEER.

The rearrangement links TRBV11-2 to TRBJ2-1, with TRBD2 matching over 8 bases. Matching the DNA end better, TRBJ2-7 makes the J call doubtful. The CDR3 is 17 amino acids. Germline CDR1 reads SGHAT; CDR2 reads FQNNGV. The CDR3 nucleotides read TGTGCCAGCAGCTTAGAGAAGCGGGGGAGCTCCTACAATGAGCAGTACTTC. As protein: CASSLEKRGSSYNEQYF.

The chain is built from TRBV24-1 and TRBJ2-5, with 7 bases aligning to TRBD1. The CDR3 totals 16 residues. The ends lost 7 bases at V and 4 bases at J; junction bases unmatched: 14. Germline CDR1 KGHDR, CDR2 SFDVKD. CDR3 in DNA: TGTGCCACCAGCGAGCCCCACAGGACAGGCGCAGAGACCCAGTACTTC. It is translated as CATSEPHRTGAETQYF.

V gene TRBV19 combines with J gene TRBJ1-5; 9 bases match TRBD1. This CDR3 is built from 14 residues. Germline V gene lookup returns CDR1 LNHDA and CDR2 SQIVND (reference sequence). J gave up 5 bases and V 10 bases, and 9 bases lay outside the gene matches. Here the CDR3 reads CATTMDRGYQPQHF. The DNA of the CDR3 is TGTGCCACTACGATGGACAGGGGATATCAGCCCCAGCATTTT.

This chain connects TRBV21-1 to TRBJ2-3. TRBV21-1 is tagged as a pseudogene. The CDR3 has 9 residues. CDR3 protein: CASRYTQYF. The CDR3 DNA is TGTGCCAGCAGGTATACGCAGTATTTT.

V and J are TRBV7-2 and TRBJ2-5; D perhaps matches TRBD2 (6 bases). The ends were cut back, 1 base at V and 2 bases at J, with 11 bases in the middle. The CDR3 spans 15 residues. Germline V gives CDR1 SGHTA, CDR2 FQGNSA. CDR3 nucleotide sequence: TGTGCCAGCAGCTTAGGGGGGGTGACACAAGAGACCCAGTACTTC. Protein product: CASSLGGVTQETQYF.

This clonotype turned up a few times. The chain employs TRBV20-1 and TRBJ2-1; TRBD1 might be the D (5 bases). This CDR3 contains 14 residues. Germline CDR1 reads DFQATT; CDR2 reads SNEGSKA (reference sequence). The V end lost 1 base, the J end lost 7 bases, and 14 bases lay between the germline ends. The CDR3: CSARGPISGNEQFF. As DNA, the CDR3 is TGCAGTGCTAGAGGGCCTATTTCAGGGAATGAGCAGTTCTTC.

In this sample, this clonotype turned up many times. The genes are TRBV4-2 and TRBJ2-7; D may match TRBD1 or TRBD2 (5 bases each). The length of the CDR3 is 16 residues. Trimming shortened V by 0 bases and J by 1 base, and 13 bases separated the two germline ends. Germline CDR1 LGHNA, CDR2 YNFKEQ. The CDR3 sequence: CASSQDPGPISYEQYF. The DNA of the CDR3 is TGTGCCAGCAGCCAAGATCCGGGGCCGATTTCCTACGAGCAGTACTTC.

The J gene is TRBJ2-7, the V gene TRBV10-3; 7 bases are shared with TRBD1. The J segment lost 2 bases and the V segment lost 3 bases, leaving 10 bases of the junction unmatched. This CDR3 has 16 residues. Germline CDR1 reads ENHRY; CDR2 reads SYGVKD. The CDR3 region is CAISDWDRSHTYEQYF. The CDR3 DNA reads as TGTGCCATCAGTGATTGGGACAGATCACATACCTACGAGCAGTACTTC.

CDR3 sequence (DNA): TGTGCCAGCATTCCTCGTCGGACGGGCATGAACACTGAAGCTTTCTTT. Translated, it gives CASIPRRTGMNTEAFF. The genes are TRBV2 and TRBJ1-1; no clear D gene. Germline V lookup: CDR1 SNHLY, CDR2 FYNNEI. Trimming cost V 7 bases and J 0 bases, with 18 bases left between them. The CDR3 loop spans 16 amino acids.

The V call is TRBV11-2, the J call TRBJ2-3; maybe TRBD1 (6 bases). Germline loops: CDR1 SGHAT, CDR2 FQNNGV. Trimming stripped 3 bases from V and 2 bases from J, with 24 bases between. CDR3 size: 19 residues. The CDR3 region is CASSLFGRPTGLNTDTQYF. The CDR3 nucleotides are TGTGCCAGCAGCTTGTTCGGCCGACCGACAGGCCTAAACACAGATACGCAGTATTTT. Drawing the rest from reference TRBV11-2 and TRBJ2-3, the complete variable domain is EAGVAQSPRYKIIEKRQSVAFWCNPISGHATLYWYQQILGQGPKLLIQFQNNGVVDDSQLPKDRFSAERLKGVDSTLKIQPAKLEDSAVYLCASSLFGRPTGLNTDTQYFGPGTRLTVL.

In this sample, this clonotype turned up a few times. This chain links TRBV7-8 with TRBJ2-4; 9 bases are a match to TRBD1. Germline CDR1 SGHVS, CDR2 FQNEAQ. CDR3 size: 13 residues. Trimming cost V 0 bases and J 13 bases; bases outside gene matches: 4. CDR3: CASSLASGQGQYF. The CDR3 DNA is TGTGCCAGCAGCTTAGCGTCGGGACAGGGCCAGTACTTC.

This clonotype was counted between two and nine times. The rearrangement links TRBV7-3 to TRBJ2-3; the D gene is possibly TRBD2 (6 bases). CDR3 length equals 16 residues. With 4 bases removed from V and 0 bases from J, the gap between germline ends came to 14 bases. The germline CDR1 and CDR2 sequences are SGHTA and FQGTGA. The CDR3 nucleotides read TGTGCCAGCAGCTCCGGGACTTCACAGAGCACAGATACGCAGTATTTT. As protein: CASSSGTSQSTDTQYF.